Listed below are T cell receptor beta chains from one sample, sequenced in a study of cytomegalovirus exposure and HLA in healthy donors. Assay: immunoSEQ multiplex PCR; the TCRdb copy retains only in-frame clones and omits some. Of 80,000 to 100,000 clones in the sample, about 81% were seen once. Sequenced: PBMCs. These receptor sequences come from a man in his forties or fifties in good health and CMV-seronegative. The CDR3 runs from the conserved cysteine through the conserved F or W. A D gene is named only where the DNA matches it firmly. The size entry is marked missing in some rows and otherwise reads once, few, many or a size class.

j_call d_call clone_size v_call cdr3_aa cdr3_nt
TRBJ2-7 NA NA TRBV18 CASSNREHEQYF TGTGCCAGCTCCAACAGGGAGCACGAGCAGTACTTC
TRBJ2-6 TRBD1 NA TRBV10-3 CAISGQGRGANVLTF TGTGCCATCAGTGGACAGGGCCGGGGGGCCAACGTCCTGACTTTC
TRBJ2-7 TRBD2 NA TRBV19 CASSVASGGAFYEQYF TGTGCCAGTAGTGTAGCTAGCGGGGGGGCCTTCTACGAGCAGTACTTC
TRBJ2-7 TRBD1 NA TRBV10-3 CAISEIGRGTYEQYF TGTGCCATCAGTGAGATCGGCAGGGGGACCTACGAGCAGTACTTC
TRBJ2-7 TRBD1 few TRBV2 CASSVGTGLEQYF TGTGCCAGCAGTGTGGGGACAGGGTTAGAGCAGTACTTC
TRBJ1-5 NA NA TRBV6-6 CASSYSRGGGQPQHF TGTGCCAGCAGTTACTCGAGGGGCGGGGGACAGCCCCAGCATTTT
TRBJ1-1 NA NA TRBV6-5 CASSYTIVSTEAFF TGTGCCAGCAGTTACACTATAGTCAGCACTGAAGCTTTCTTT
TRBJ2-7 NA NA TRBV2 CASRIRQGGKDEQYF TGTGCCAGCAGAATTAGACAGGGAGGAAAGGACGAGCAGTACTTC
TRBJ2-7 NA NA TRBV4-1 CASSQDSTAYEQYF TGCGCCAGCAGCCAAGATTCCACAGCCTACGAGCAGTACTTC
TRBJ2-1 TRBD2 few TRBV25-1 CASSTSGGPYNEQFF TGTGCCAGCAGCACTAGCGGGGGACCCTACAATGAGCAGTTCTTC
TRBJ2-3 NA few TRBV7-7 CASSASPGTDTQYF TGTGCCAGCAGCGCCAGTCCAGGCACAGATACGCAGTATTTT
TRBJ2-1 NA NA TRBV5-8 CASSLGRIGKYNEQFF TGTGCCAGCAGCTTGGGCAGAATCGGGAAGTACAATGAGCAGTTCTTC
TRBJ1-1 TRBD1 once TRBV5-4 CASSLVDRANTEAFF TGTGCCAGCAGCTTGGTCGACAGGGCGAACACTGAAGCTTTCTTT
TRBJ1-6 TRBD1 NA TRBV7-2 CASSPPGGSSPLHF TGTGCCAGCAGCCCGCCAGGGGGAAGTTCACCCCTCCACTTT
TRBJ2-7 NA NA TRBV6-1 CASTRGKSDEQYF TGTGCCAGCACTAGGGGGAAGTCAGACGAGCAGTACTTC
TRBJ2-1 NA NA TRBV7-9 CASSPPLNEQFF TGTGCCAGCAGCCCCCCTCTCAATGAGCAGTTCTTC
TRBJ2-5 TRBD2 NA TRBV4-2 CASSQTSGGAETQYF TGTGCCAGCAGCCAGACTAGCGGGGGGGCGGAGACCCAGTACTTC